Detailed here is one TCR beta chain. Its antigen remains unknown. The time point: pre-sensitization, week 0. The treatment denotes: therapeutic diphenylcyclopropenone sensitization with weekly scalp DPC. The entry originates in a study of human T cells and chemical hapten exposure. About the research overall: Researchers reported sensitizing a 2 cm by 2 cm upper inner arm skin site with 2% DPC. Small pooled library volume differences chiefly drove per-sample TCR yield variation. Study observations and caveats: Expanded TCR sets contained significantly more large CDR3 similarity clusters than controls.

From the RACE reads, TCRdb called clonotypes with MiXCR, one entry per CDR3 protein. The sample lists more than 250,000 distinct CDR3 sequences, about 9.4% seen once, with about 2.1% in the top ten. The CDR3 runs to 16 residues. The junction had 4 bases not matched to a gene; V was cut back by 0 bases and J by 0 bases. Germline V gene lookup returns CDR1 LGHNA and CDR2 YNFKEQ. The clonotype originates from a woman in her forties with alopecia areata. Some clones in this sample may be carry-over from other donors' samples. V and J are TRBV4-2 and TRBJ2-7; 8 bases are shared with TRBD1. The sample consisted of whole blood, taken in connection with sensitization to the hapten diphenylcyclopropenone (DPC). CDR3 in amino acids: CASSQDPGGNSYEQYF. CDR3 DNA: TGTGCCAGCAGCCAAGATCCAGGGGGCAACTCCTACGAGCAGTACTTC.